Sequencing of this T cell receptor (beta chain) was carried out in a study of T cell responses to AZD1222 COVID-19 vaccine. Assay: immunoSEQ multiplex PCR; the TCRdb copy retains only in-frame clones and omits some. The sample includes about 100,000 clones, about nine tenths of them seen just once. Germline CDR1 is SGHAT and CDR2 is FQNNGV. The CDR3 sequence is 15 residues long. Trimming took off 5 bases at V and 3 bases at J, with 16 bases between the two ends. The chain joins TRBV11-2 to TRBJ2-5; D is unclear. The material was peripheral blood, obtained on day 0 of AZD1222 vaccination. This TCR derives from an adult in good health. The CDR3 DNA follows: TGTGCCAGCAGCGCCCGACCCTGGCAGGAAGAGACCCAGTACTTC. Protein product: CASSARPWQEETQYF. The variable domain in full, completed from reference TRBV11-2 and TRBJ2-5, reads EAGVAQSPRYKIIEKRQSVAFWCNPISGHATLYWYQQILGQGPKLLIQFQNNGVVDDSQLPKDRFSAERLKGVDSTLKIQPAKLEDSAVYLCASSARPWQEETQYFGPGTRLLVL.